This T cell receptor beta chain was recovered during a study of OX40 agonist ivuxolimab in advanced cancers. Across the whole study: Dosing consisted of intravenous ivuxolimab at 0.01 to 10 mg/kg every 2 weeks. Eligibility rules accepted prior anti-PD-1, anti-PD-L1 or anti-CTLA-4 therapy, and 35% to 45% had some.

The length of the CDR3 is 14 residues. CDR1 is MDHEN, CDR2 SYDVKM, per germline. With 8 bases removed from V and 8 bases from J, the gap between germline ends came to 20 bases. At cycle 4 day 1, cycle 7 day 1, and baseline, blood was sampled. The table came from immunoSEQ multiplex PCR; TCRdb's copy has only in-frame clones and leaves some out. This sample yields about 24,000 clones, of which around 80% are seen a single time; over 1.1% belongs to the top ten. The rearrangement links TRBV28 to TRBJ2-3; D uncertain. This sample comprised CD4+ or CD8+ T cells sorted from blood, obtained in a trial of the OX40 agonist ivuxolimab. The TCR was taken from an adult with an advanced solid tumor such as melanoma, head and neck, liver or kidney cancer. The chain's CDR3 is CASYLMLRPGTQYF. The CDR3 DNA reads TGTGCCAGCTACCTTATGCTCAGGCCGGGTACGCAGTATTTT.